The 15 T cell receptor beta chains presented below share a single source sample, sequenced in a study of blood T cell repertoires in COVID-19. Libraries were prepared by immunoSEQ multiplex PCR; TCRdb keeps only in-frame clonotypes and omits some of them. This table holds roughly 140,000 clones, 85% to 90% found once. What was sequenced was peripheral blood. Receptor source: a woman of 80 years or more with acute or convalescent COVID-19.

In regard to this clone: Germline is not matched at one junction end, which may reflect a read error. The chain carries TRBV7-9 and TRBJ1-2, with 7 bases lining up with TRBD1. The germline V gene has CDR1 SEHNR and CDR2 FQNEAQ (reference sequence). CDR3 length: 11 residues. In nucleotides, the CDR3 is TGTGCCAGCAGCTTAGGGACAGGACGTTACTTC. Translated, it gives CASSLGTGRYF.

The J gene is TRBJ1-1, the V gene TRBV6-5; tentative D call: TRBD1 (5 bases). The V end lost 6 bases, the J end lost 11 bases, and 22 bases lay between the germline ends. The CDR3 is made up of 14 amino acids. The germline V gene has CDR1 MNHEY and CDR2 SVGAGI. The CDR3 loop is CASSPGGAWKVAFF. The CDR3 DNA reads as TGTGCCAGCAGCCCCGGAGGGGCGTGGAAGGTTGCTTTCTTT.

The chain recombines TRBV5-1 with TRBJ1-2, with TRBD1 matching over 7 bases. Germline CDR1 reads SGHRS; CDR2 reads YFSETQ. The CDR3 runs 13 residues. J gave up 5 bases and V 10 bases, and 11 bases lay outside the gene matches. CDR3 DNA sequence: TGCGCCTTAGCGAGGGGGACAGCTTATGGCTACACCTTC. Translation: CALARGTAYGYTF.

The rearrangement links TRBV3-1 (or the pseudogene TRBV3-2) to TRBJ2-1; TRBD2 matches 16 bases. Germline CDR1 is LGHDT and CDR2 is YNNKEL (reference sequence). The CDR3 sequence is 16 residues long. J lost 11 bases, V lost 2 bases, and 6 bases had no gene match. The CDR3 region has the DNA TGTGCCAGCAGCCAATGGGGACTAGCGGGGGGGCAGAAGCAGTTCTTC. This encodes CASSQWGLAGGQKQFF.

V and J are TRBV5-6 and TRBJ2-7, with D possibly matching TRBD1 (7 bases). Germline CDR1 SGHDT, CDR2 YYEEEE. This CDR3 is 15 amino acids long. V was clipped by 4 bases and J by 2 bases, with 16 bases between them. Here the CDR3 DNA reads TGTGCCAGCAGCGCGGGACAGACTCCCACCTACGAGCAGTACTTC. Protein: CASSAGQTPTYEQYF.

The chain carries TRBV6-5 and TRBJ1-5; D might be TRBD1 (6 bases). Trimming took off 10 bases at V and 3 bases at J, with 13 bases between the two ends. This CDR3 contains 13 residues. In germline, CDR1 is MNHEY, CDR2 SVGAGI. The CDR3 DNA follows: TGTGCCACCGCGACAGGAACCAATCAGCCCCAGCATTTT. This codes for CATATGTNQPQHF.

Only one count was recorded for this clone. This rearrangement joins TRBV6-5 to TRBJ1-2; D possibly corresponds to TRBD1 (5 bases). The length of the CDR3 is 14 residues. Germline lookup yields CDR1 MNHEY and CDR2 SVGAGI. Deletions cut 7 bases from V and 6 bases from J, with 18 bases between. DNA for the CDR3: TGTGCCAGCAACCCGAACGGGGGACGTCATGGCTACACCTTC. Its translation: CASNPNGGRHGYTF.

The CDR3 DNA reads as TGTGCCAGCAGCCAGGGAGATGTCCCGGCGGCTTTCTTT. Translating gives CASSQGDVPAAFF. This rearrangement joins TRBV4-2 to TRBJ1-1, with D unclear. The V and J ends lost 3 bases and 11 bases respectively, with 16 bases between them. CDR3 size: 13 residues. Germline V CDR1 and CDR2: LGHNA, YNFKEQ.

This sequence joins TRBV7-2 and TRBJ1-2, with D hard to call. The V end lost 4 bases, the J end lost 13 bases, and 22 bases lay between the germline ends. Germline V lookup: CDR1 SGHTA, CDR2 FQGNSA. CDR3 length: 14 residues. The CDR3 DNA reads TGTGCCAGCAGCTGGCTCGGGGTCGCTAAGGCGGGCACCTTC. This gives the protein CASSWLGVAKAGTF.

The J gene is TRBJ1-1, the V gene TRBV6-5, with 10 bases that match TRBD1. Germline CDR1 MNHEY, CDR2 SVGAGI. The CDR3 is 15 residues long. Losses at the gene ends were 8 bases for V and 2 bases for J; bases not matched to a gene: 8. CDR3 sequence reads: CASSWDRGKNTEAFF. The CDR3 nucleotides read TGTGCCAGCTCATGGGACAGGGGAAAAAACACTGAAGCTTTCTTT.

As concerns this clone: The same CDR3 arises from other DNA sequences in this sample as well. This chain connects TRBV3-1 (or the pseudogene TRBV3-2) to TRBJ1-2; 7 bases are shared with TRBD1. The CDR3 runs 13 residues. V lost 3 bases to trimming and J lost 6 bases; unmatched junction nucleotides: 4. Germline values: CDR1 LGHDT, CDR2 YNNKEL (reference sequence). The CDR3 sequence is CASSHRTGDGYTF. The CDR3 DNA follows: TGTGCCAGCAGCCATAGGACAGGAGATGGCTACACCTTC.

This sequence joins TRBV6-2 or TRBV6-3 and TRBJ2-3, with D uncertain. This CDR3 contains 14 residues. Per germline, CDR1 MNHEY and CDR2 SVGEGT. Trimming removed 3 bases from V and 0 bases from J, with 7 bases in between. For the CDR3, the DNA is TGTGCCAGCAGTTATCGGCGGAGCACAGATACGCAGTATTTT. This sequence encodes CASSYRRSTDTQYF.

The V gene is TRBV5-1, the J gene TRBJ2-7; 8 bases match TRBD2. Per the germline V gene, CDR1 is SGHRS and CDR2 is YFSETQ. The trim removed 4 bases at V and 2 bases at J, leaving 8 bases unmatched. This CDR3 contains 15 residues. The CDR3 DNA reads as TGCGCCAGCAGCAGCCTCGGCGGGGGGACCTACGAGCAGTACTTC. It codes for CASSSLGGGTYEQYF.

The genes are TRBV6-5 and TRBJ1-2, with TRBD1 as a possible D gene (6 bases). The length of the CDR3 is 12 residues. Trimming shortened V by 5 bases and J by 6 bases, and 10 bases separated the two germline ends. In germline, CDR1 is MNHEY, CDR2 SVGAGI. The CDR3 coding sequence is TGTGCCAGCAGTCAACAGGGAAATGGCTACACCTTC. It translates to CASSQQGNGYTF.

This clone was seen a few times. As DNA, the CDR3 is TGTGCCAGCAGACCCGACAGGGTGGGAGCTTTCTTT. It encodes CASRPDRVGAFF. This rearrangement joins TRBV6-5 to TRBJ1-1, with 7 bases aligning to TRBD1. The ends lost 6 bases at V and 10 bases at J; junction bases unmatched: 8. Germline values: CDR1 MNHEY, CDR2 SVGAGI. The CDR3 totals 12 residues.